Listed below are T cell receptor beta chains from one sample, sequenced in a study of blood T cell repertoires in COVID-19. TCRdb keeps only in-frame clones here, not all; method: immunoSEQ multiplex PCR. Here the sample spans about 89,000 clones, 60% to 85% being singletons. Material: peripheral blood. The origin of the receptors is a human donor in a cohort sampled during active COVID-19. Both conserved end residues are part of each CDR3. Fields, in order: J gene, D gene, clone size, V gene, CDR3 DNA, CDR3 protein. A D gene is named only where the DNA matches it firmly. Only some rows state a clone size, as once, few, many or a class for expanded clones.

TRBJ2-7	.	.	TRBV9	TGTGCCAGCAGCGTAGGTGGGGGCGCAGGTTACGAGCAGTACTTC	CASSVGGGAGYEQYF
TRBJ1-5	.	many	TRBV5-1	TGCGCCAGCAGCCCGAGACCAGGGGCCAATCAGCCCCAGCATTTT	CASSPRPGANQPQHF
TRBJ2-1	.	.	TRBV7-9	TGTGCCAGCAGCTTATCAACGAGGGCAGTTTACAATGAGCAGTTCTTC	CASSLSTRAVYNEQFF
TRBJ2-1	TRBD2	few	TRBV7-3	TGTGCCAGCAGCCTGTATAGCGGGAGGGTCAATGAGCAGTTCTTC	CASSLYSGRVNEQFF
TRBJ2-7	TRBD1	.	TRBV9	TGTGCCAGCAGCGGCTCGGACAGGGGATCCTACGAGCAGTACTTC	CASSGSDRGSYEQYF
TRBJ2-7	.	.	TRBV21-1	TGTGCCAACCGCACACCGGGACACCTCTCCTACGAGCAGTACTTC	CANRTPGHLSYEQYF
TRBJ2-3	TRBD2	.	TRBV18	TGTGCCAGCTCACCAACGCAGCGGGGCCCTTCAGATACGCAGTATTTT	CASSPTQRGPSDTQYF
TRBJ2-1	.	.	TRBV7-2	TGTGCCAGCAGCCTCGTCAATGAGCAGTTCTTC	CASSLVNEQFF
TRBJ2-3	TRBD2	.	TRBV5-1	TGCGCCAGCGGGTTTGCGGGAGGAGATACGCAGTATTTT	CASGFAGGDTQYF
TRBJ1-1	.	.	TRBV3-1/TRBV3-2	TGTGCCAGCAGCCGAACTACAGGTAACACTGAAGCTTTCTTT	CASSRTTGNTEAFF
TRBJ2-7	TRBD2	.	TRBV5-1	TGCGCCAGCAGCTTACTAGCGGGGACCGTGTACGAGCAGTACTTC	CASSLLAGTVYEQYF
TRBJ2-7	.	.	TRBV5-1	TGCGCCAGCAGCTTGGCGACTGGAACCTACGAGCAGTACTTC	CASSLATGTYEQYF
TRBJ2-7	TRBD2	once	TRBV6-6	TGTGCCAGCACCCACCGGGCTAGCGGTTCCTACGAGCAGTACTTC	CASTHRASGSYEQYF
TRBJ2-4	TRBD2	few	TRBV7-8	TGTGCCAGCAGCTTAAAGCGGGAGGGTTCAGATACCAAAAACATTCAGTACTTC	CASSLKREGSDTKNIQYF
TRBJ2-7	TRBD2	.	TRBV11-2	TGTGCCAGCAGCCCGTGGACTAGACCCTACGAGCAGTACTTC	CASSPWTRPYEQYF
TRBJ2-3	.	.	TRBV7-2	TGTGCCAGCAGCTTAAGACTCGGCGGCCTACATACGCAGTATTTT	CASSLRLGGLHTQYF
TRBJ1-2	.	.	TRBV24-1	TGTGCCACCAGTGGGTCGCACGGTTATGGCTACACCTTC	CATSGSHGYGYTF
TRBJ1-5	.	once	TRBV6-5	TGTGCCAGCAGCCCCAGGGGAGGCAATCAGCCCCAGCATTTT	CASSPRGGNQPQHF
TRBJ1-3	.	.	TRBV11-2	TGTGCCAGCAGCTTAGGGTCGCAACTCTCTGGAAACACCATATATTTT	CASSLGSQLSGNTIYF
TRBJ2-7	.	.	TRBV19	TGTGCTAGTACCCCCAAAACGGGACAAGGACGCTACGAGCAGTACTTC	CASTPKTGQGRYEQYF
TRBJ2-7	TRBD2	.	TRBV7-2	TGTGCCAGCAGCTTCGGGACTAGTCACTACGAGCAGTACTTC	CASSFGTSHYEQYF
TRBJ2-5	.	.	TRBV21-1	TGTGCCAGCAAACAGGGGGCGAAGACCCAGTACTTC	CASKQGAKTQYF
TRBJ2-6	.	.	TRBV19	TGTGCCAGTAGTGCGAGTCCCTCTGGGGCCAACGTCCTGACTTTC	CASSASPSGANVLTF
TRBJ2-7	TRBD2	.	TRBV5-4	TGTGCCAGCAGCTTGGAGCGGGAGGGCATACGCTCCTACGAGCAGTACTTC	CASSLEREGIRSYEQYF
TRBJ2-5	TRBD2	.	TRBV5-1	TGCGCCAGCAGCTCGACTAGCGGGAGTGGGGAGACCCAGTACTTC	CASSSTSGSGETQYF
TRBJ1-5	.	.	TRBV29-1	TGCAGCGTTAAACAGGGAAAAGGGCAGCCCCAGCATTTT	CSVKQGKGQPQHF
TRBJ2-3	.	.	TRBV7-2	TGTGCCAGCAGCTTAGAGGCTGGCAGGTGGGTGGCAGATACGCAGTATTTT	CASSLEAGRWVADTQYF
TRBJ2-7	.	.	TRBV18	TGTGCCAGCTCGGAGCGATTGGGGGGCTACGAGCAGTACTTC	CASSERLGGYEQYF
TRBJ2-3	.	.	TRBV15	TGTGCCACCAGCAGAGATCTGTGGGGCGGAAGCACAGATACGCAGTATTTT	CATSRDLWGGSTDTQYF
TRBJ1-2	TRBD1	.	TRBV18	TGTGCCAGCACGACCGGACAGGGCCGCAACTATGGCTACACCTTC	CASTTGQGRNYGYTF
TRBJ2-7	TRBD1	few	TRBV9	TGTGCCAGCAGCCCCGGACAGGGGGGCTACGAGCAGTACTTC	CASSPGQGGYEQYF
TRBJ2-3	TRBD2	.	TRBV4-1	TGCGCCTGCAAGGAGGGCGGGAGATCAGATACGCAGTATTTT	CACKEGGRSDTQYF
TRBJ2-5	.	.	TRBV7-3	TGTGCCAGCAGCTTTCCCTTTAGCGGCCCCCAAGAGACCCAGTACTTC	CASSFPFSGPQETQYF
TRBJ2-7	TRBD2	few	TRBV11-2	TGTGCCAGCAGCTTCTTAGCGGGACCGATGGTAGTAGCGAAGCAGTACTTC	CASSFLAGPMVVAKQYF
TRBJ1-6	.	.	TRBV9	TGTGCCAGCAGGGAAGGAGGGAATAATAATTCACCCCTCCACTTT	CASREGGNNNSPLHF
TRBJ2-3	.	.	TRBV12-5	TGTGCTAGTGGTTTGGCCGGGGGAGGCGCAGATACGCAGTATTTT	CASGLAGGGADTQYF
TRBJ1-3	.	.	TRBV2	TGTGCCAGCAGTGAAGGAGAGGGAATAGCTGGAAACACCATATATTTT	CASSEGEGIAGNTIYF
TRBJ2-7	.	.	TRBV28	TGTGCCAGCAGTTTAGCAGGGTTCAACGAGCAGTACTTC	CASSLAGFNEQYF
TRBJ1-2	.	.	TRBV28	TGTGCCAGCAGTTTCGGAAGGGGCTATGGCTACACCTTC	CASSFGRGYGYTF
TRBJ2-2	.	.	TRBV5-1	TGCGCCAGCAGGATCCAACTCAACACCGGGGAGCTGTTTTTT	CASRIQLNTGELFF
TRBJ1-1	.	.	TRBV28	TGTGCCAGCAGTTCGGTGGGGCGGACCACTGAAGCTTTCTTT	CASSSVGRTTEAFF
TRBJ2-7	.	.	TRBV27	TGTGCCAGCAGTTCCGGGACACCGGGACCGTACGAGCAGTACTTC	CASSSGTPGPYEQYF
TRBJ1-1	.	.	TRBV7-2	TGTGCCAGCAGCTTAGGGTTCGGGAACACTGAAGCTTTCTTT	CASSLGFGNTEAFF
TRBJ2-5	.	.	TRBV5-1	TGCGCCAGCAGCTTGCAGGGAACGGAGACCCAGTACTTC	CASSLQGTETQYF
TRBJ2-3	TRBD2	.	TRBV27	TGTGCCAGCAGTTGGCGGGGGATCACAGATACGCAGTATTTT	CASSWRGITDTQYF
TRBJ2-6	.	.	TRBV4-3	TGCGCCAGCAGCCCAGACGCAACAGGGACTGGGGCCAACGTCCTGACTTTC	CASSPDATGTGANVLTF
TRBJ2-1	TRBD2	.	TRBV6-5	TGTGCCAGCTCTAGCGGGAGCTCCTACAATGAGCAGTTCTTC	CASSSGSSYNEQFF
TRBJ1-1	.	.	TRBV23-1	TGCGCCAGCAGTCAATCGAAATCCTATCCGGGACAAAAAATGGGCACTGAAGCTTTCTTT	CASSQSKSYPGQKMGTEAFF
TRBJ2-1	.	.	TRBV24-1	TGTGCCACCAGTCCCGAGTGGGCTGATGAGCAGTTCTTC	CATSPEWADEQFF
TRBJ2-5	.	.	TRBV21-1	TGTGCCAGCAGCAACGTACTAGCGGTTCACTTC	CASSNVLAVHF
TRBJ2-3	TRBD2	.	TRBV7-9	TGTGCCAGCAGCTTTACGCCTAGCGGACCGAGACGAGATACGCAGTATTTT	CASSFTPSGPRRDTQYF
TRBJ2-2	.	.	TRBV7-9	TGTGCCAGCAGCTTCAGCGGGAACACCGGGGAGCTGTTTTTT	CASSFSGNTGELFF
TRBJ1-2	TRBD1	.	TRBV18	TGTGCCAGCTCACCACCGGTACGCCCGACCACAGGGGGCGCGAATGGCTACACCTTC	CASSPPVRPTTGGANGYTF